The present TCR beta chain was sequenced within a study of T cells after yellow fever vaccination. Study in general: With SMART-Seq v4 Ultra Low Input, the fractions containing low cell numbers were prepared. Whole-study findings and limits: Booster samples showed a return of most primary-vaccination clones (around 96% CD4, about 88% CD8). A small share of clonotypes appeared in both CD4 and CD8 compartments.

Germline loops: CDR1 LNHDA, CDR2 SQIVND (reference sequence). This CDR3 has 15 amino acids. Deletions cut 3 bases from V and 3 bases from J, with 12 bases between. This clonotype was picked up many times. What it recognizes is unknown. The 5'RACE template-switching step produced TCR cDNA and added a universal primer site and UMIs. TCRdb re-called the 5' RACE reads through MiXCR, storing one row per CDR3 protein. The sample contains 300,000 to 400,000 distinct CDR3 sequences, more than 5.5% of which appear only once. The sequence came from a man under 40 who received the YFV17D yellow fever vaccine. The genes are TRBV19 and TRBJ1-5, with D tentatively TRBD1 (6 bases). The material was PBMCs, obtained 5 days after the yellow fever booster vaccination. CDR3 DNA: TGTGCCAGTAGTATTTCCGGGGGGCACAATCAGCCCCAGCATTTT. It specifies CASSISGGHNQPQHF. Full variable domain (missing parts from reference TRBV19 and TRBJ1-5): DGGITQSPKYLFRKEGQNVTLSCEQNLNHDAMYWYRQDPGQGLRLIYYSQIVNDFQKGDIAEGYSVSREKKESFPLTVTSAQKNPTAFYLCASSISGGHNQPQHFGDGTRLSIL.